This record covers a single T cell receptor (beta chain). What this receptor recognizes is not known. No much larger clone exists at a distance of one base, and base qualities are not known. This entry is derived from a study of shared clonotypes between healthy human individuals (dated by TCRdb to 2018 to 2020). About the full investigation: A couple of women and a few men aged 18 to 49 years were included in the cohort. To estimate repertoire size and how much clonotypes are shared between individuals, the study performed deep sequencing of blood TCR repertoires from a few healthy adults. Libraries were prepared and TCR repertoires were sequenced by different laboratories using diverse techniques, in order to increase sequencing depth and limit assay-specific biases. Per donor, three plates each were used for CD4 naive and CD4 memory, two for CD8 naive, and one for CD8 memory. Per donor, leukapheresis produced somewhere between about 0.94 and 9.5 billion PBMCs.

Via the germline V gene, CDR1 is SGHRS and CDR2 YFSETQ. Taken from cysteine to phenylalanine, the CDR3 has 14 residues. Only the CDR3 DNA stays, 42 bases, in frame from base 1. V is cut by 3 bases and J by 3 bases, and the space between the germline ends is 10 bases. Using the deep immunoSEQ assay, TCR CDR3 regions were amplified from genomic DNA by multiplex PCR. Extracted genomic DNA from each cell subset was distributed evenly across all wells of several immunoSEQ 96-well plates, and each plate was treated as a replicate. Each replicate PCR for sorted subsets received around 200 ng genomic DNA, equal to roughly 33,000 T cell genomes. Purified libraries were measured with a Qubit 3.0 fluorometer, size-checked on a Bioanalyzer 2100, and measured again with the KAPA Library Quantification kit. Every immunoSEQ 96-well plate was sequenced on a separate single-read 150-cycle Illumina NextSeq 550 flow cell. The source study handled its data this way. The immunoSEQ output contained only junctional sequences without quality scores, so filtering could not match that applied to full-length reads. To assign V/J genes and CDR3, sequences were annotated using PyIR, a Python wrapper for IgBLAST v1.9, with IMGT germline references. Reads were filtered out if the reads had weak V/J assignments (E-value above 1e-6), no CDR3, stop codons, out-of-frame junctions, or ambiguous translated residues. V3J clonotypes were defined by identical inferred V gene, J gene, and CDR3 amino acid sequence. The percentage overlap between two repertoires was calculated by dividing the number of shared unique clonotypes by the size of the smaller repertoire. Three approaches were used to assess repertoire richness: RTK rarefaction, the Chao1 estimator, and Recon v2.1 estimates of unobserved clonotypes. For all TCRbeta clonotypes obtained by the gDNA method from several donors, generation probabilities were computed with OLGA. TCRdb's version of the immuneACCESS table is confined to in-frame rearrangements and falls short of the full clone set. An unresolved V gene accounts for under half of the shortfall where checked; the remainder is of unknown origin. Clonal size and the V and J genes are those of that table, whereas D and trimming came from the DNA. The sample table contains about 2.1 million clones; only one count was recorded for approximately 94% of them. The ten largest clonotypes hold roughly 1.8% of the sample.

General study outcomes and caveats: Sampling was restricted to blood, and TCR repertoires in tissue are likely to differ from TCR repertoires in blood. Across a handful of donors, roughly 5.1% of naive CD4, approximately 4% of naive CD8, around 2.5% of memory CD4, and 0.4% of memory CD8 clonotypes were shared. Even with the large sequencing depth, rarefaction of the sorted-subset datasets indicated that sequencing was incomplete. Because the study included a small number of donors, the genetic and exposure-history diversity represented was limited. Pairwise subsampling indicated that sequencing depth was expected to affect the degree of clonotype sharing among donors. Clonotypes shared by all four sorted-subset donors showed higher generation probabilities than non-shared clonotypes. Naive subsets generally had larger estimated clonotype richness than memory subsets.

CD8 naive samples were obtained by positive selection for CCR7 among CD45RO-negative cells, yielding a CD45RA+CCR7+ population from which TemRA cells were excluded. The donors were healthy, HIV-negative adults with no recently reported acute infections or vaccinations. Only Caucasian adults living in Nashville, Tennessee, USA were represented among the donors. After blood collection by leukapheresis, PBMCs were isolated using Ficoll-Histopaque density gradient centrifugation and then cryopreserved in the vapor phase of liquid nitrogen. Analytical flow cytometry was used to check the purity and quantity of every magnetically sorted T cell population. From each sorted fraction, genomic DNA was isolated and quantified by UV absorbance on a Nanodrop 2000c.

The chain joins TRBV5-1 to TRBJ2-1, with the D call perhaps TRBD1 or TRBD2, as 5 bases match in each case. The sample consisted of naive CD8+ T cells from PBMCs. The sample's cell subset or site label, decoded: CD45RA+CCR7+. The TCR originated in a man aged 18 to 29 in good health. Some clones in this sample may be carry-over from other donors' samples. CDR3 loop: CASSWGWGYNEQFF. The DNA sequence follows: TGCGCCAGCAGCTGGGGGTGGGGCTACAATGAGCAGTTCTTC.